These 17 T cell receptor beta chains came from one sample sequenced in a study of regulatory T cells in long-lasting Graves disease. CDR3-region Arm-PCR and iRepertoire HTBI primers produced the TCR beta libraries. Each CDR3 protein gets one entry after TCRdb re-called the multiplex PCR reads with MiXCR. The repertoire holds hundreds of thousands of distinct CDR3 sequences, with roughly 15% as singletons. Stated time point: newly diagnosed GD, antithyroid drugs for less than 3 months. PBMC-extracted RNA yielded the TCR library. The same sample was also studied in work on T cells in Graves' hyperthyroidism and ophthalmopathy.

The material sequenced was peripheral blood mononuclear cells (PBMCs), taken at new diagnosis, from a patient treated with antithyroid drugs. These receptors all come from a man aged 18 to 29 with Graves disease.

This clonotype occurred many times. The gene calls are TRBV5-1 and TRBJ2-5; 9 nucleotides align to TRBD1. The V gene end was trimmed by 0 bases and the J gene end by 4 bases; junction bases not matched to a gene: 7. This CDR3 has 16 residues. The germline V gene encodes CDR1 SGHRS and CDR2 YFSETQ. The CDR3 here is CASSLAGQTGGETQYF. The CDR3, as DNA: TGCGCCAGCAGCTTGGCTGGCCAGACAGGGGGAGAGACCCAGTACTTC.

This clonotype occurred many times. V is TRBV7-9 and J is TRBJ1-1, with D perhaps matching TRBD1 (6 bases). Per the germline V gene, CDR1 is SEHNR and CDR2 is FQNEAQ (reference sequence). This CDR3 is built from 13 residues. V lost 5 bases and J lost 7, with 14 bases in between. The CDR3 nucleotides are TGTGCCAGCAGCCCCGGAGGACAGTTTGAAGCTTTCTTT. This sequence encodes CASSPGGQFEAFF.

This clonotype occurred a few times. The genes are TRBV11-1 and TRBJ1-1; D gene uncertain. Trimming pared 4 bases from V and 4 bases from J, leaving 19 bases between. CDR3 length equals 16 residues. In germline, CDR1 is SGHAT, CDR2 FQDESV (reference sequence). CDR3 coding DNA: TGTGCCAGCAGCTCCGGCGTCTCAGCAGGCTTCACTGAAGCTTTCTTT. It codes for CASSSGVSAGFTEAFF.

The chain combines TRBV6-4 with TRBJ2-7; the D gene is possibly TRBD1 (5 bases). V was pared by 7 bases and J by 0 bases, with 19 bases between. Per the germline V gene, CDR1 is MRHNA and CDR2 is SNTAGT. CDR3 length: 16 amino acids. CDR3 protein: CASTSEVGLSSYEQYF. The CDR3, as DNA: TGTGCCAGCACCTCCGAGGTGGGGCTGAGCTCCTACGAGCAGTACTTC.

Concerning this clonotype itself: Its ends do not fully match the called genes, so a read error is possible. The rearrangement links TRBV29-1 to TRBJ1-2; weak D call: TRBD1 (5 bases). The CDR3 totals 10 residues. From germline, CDR1 is SQVTM and CDR2 ANQGSEA. CDR3 sequence (DNA): TGCAGCGTCGGCCGCCAGGGCGTTCCCTTC. Amino acid sequence: CSVGRQGVPF.

The sample holds many counts of this clonotype. V gene TRBV20-1 combines with J gene TRBJ2-7; 7 nucleotides align to TRBD2. The CDR3 is 14 residues long. With V trimmed by 2 bases and J by 5 bases, 9 bases remained unmatched. Germline values: CDR1 DFQATT, CDR2 SNEGSKA (reference sequence). The CDR3 spells CSARWEGLLDEQYF. Written as DNA, the CDR3 is TGCAGTGCTAGATGGGAGGGCCTTTTGGACGAGCAGTACTTC.

This clonotype was observed many times. Here the CDR3 DNA reads TGTGCCAGCAGCTTAGATACGGGAGGATACAATGAGCAGTTCTTC. This encodes CASSLDTGGYNEQFF. V and J are TRBV7-9 and TRBJ2-1; TRBD2 aligns across 7 bases. V was clipped by 1 base and J by 4 bases; unmatched bases: 4. The CDR3 has 15 amino acids. Germline V gene data show CDR1 as SEHNR and CDR2 as FQNEAQ (reference sequence).

This clonotype has a count of ten or more. The chain uses TRBV3-1 and TRBJ1-1; D call uncertain. V was cut by 0 bases and J by 4 bases, with 12 bases left in between. This CDR3 region has 15 residues. Germline loops: CDR1 LGHDT, CDR2 YNNKEL (reference sequence). The CDR3 region is CASSQERGAGTEAFF. CDR3 sequence (DNA): TGTGCCAGCAGCCAAGAGCGGGGAGCGGGCACTGAAGCTTTCTTT.

The V and J genes are TRBV28 and TRBJ2-3, with TRBD2 matching 12 bases. The CDR3 spans 15 residues. CDR1 and CDR2 from the germline V gene are MDHEN and SYDVKM. The V gene end was trimmed by 8 bases and the J gene end by 4 bases; junction bases not matched to a gene: 7. Here the CDR3 DNA reads TGTGCCAGCCCCCCTAGCGGGAGGGAGGCAGATACGCAGTATTTT. Amino acid sequence: CASPPSGREADTQYF.

V and J are TRBV7-9 and TRBJ1-1; maybe TRBD1 (5 bases). This CDR3 contains 14 residues. Trimming stripped 5 bases from V and 1 base from J, with 11 bases between. CDR1 SEHNR and CDR2 FQNEAQ come from the germline V gene (reference sequence). DNA for the CDR3: TGTGCCAGCAGCCGGCTGGGGGGGAACACTGAAGCTTTCTTT. It is translated as CASSRLGGNTEAFF.

This clonotype has just a few counts. This chain connects TRBV25-1 to TRBJ1-1, with 12 positions matching TRBD1. V was pared by 1 base and J by 10 bases, with 7 bases of the junction left unmatched. This CDR3 is 15 amino acids long. Germline V gives CDR1 MGHDK, CDR2 SYGVNS. This chain's CDR3 is CASSEFTGQGAVAFF. The CDR3 nucleotides read TGTGCCAGCAGTGAATTTACGGGACAGGGGGCGGTAGCTTTCTTT.

This rearrangement joins TRBV6-2 or TRBV6-3 to TRBJ1-2; D is perhaps TRBD1 (5 bases). Trimming left V 5 bases short and J 1 base short, with 17 bases between. This CDR3 contains 16 residues. Germline assignment: CDR1 MNHEY and CDR2 SVGEGT. Here the CDR3 reads CASSGKWDGRNYGYTF. The CDR3 DNA is TGTGCCAGCAGTGGGAAATGGGACGGACGTAACTATGGCTACACCTTC.

This chain links TRBV19 with TRBJ2-1; unclear D gene. This CDR3 contains 17 residues. CDR1 is LNHDA and CDR2 is SQIVND in the germline V gene (reference sequence). Trimming pared 6 bases from V and 2 bases from J, leaving 20 bases between. CDR3 nucleotides: TGTGCCAGTAGCCCCCTCAAATCCCTCGGCACCTACAATGAGCAGTTCTTC. It specifies CASSPLKSLGTYNEQFF. Together with reference TRBV19 and TRBJ2-1, the CDR3 gives the full variable domain: DGGITQSPKYLFRKEGQNVTLSCEQNLNHDAMYWYRQDPGQGLRLIYYSQIVNDFQKGDIAEGYSVSREKKESFPLTVTSAQKNPTAFYLCASSPLKSLGTYNEQFFGPGTRLTVL.

This clonotype came up many times. The V gene is TRBV9, the J gene TRBJ1-1; 11 bases map to TRBD1. V lost 0 bases to trimming and J lost 4 bases; unmatched junction nucleotides: 11. This CDR3 is 18 amino acids long. Germline loops: CDR1 SGDLS, CDR2 YYNGEE. The CDR3 loop is CASSVALDRGHPLTEAFF. DNA for the CDR3: TGTGCCAGCAGCGTAGCCCTGGACAGGGGGCATCCCCTCACTGAAGCTTTCTTT.

This clonotype was observed at least ten times. This rearrangement joins TRBV2 to TRBJ2-6; possible D gene TRBD1, 6 bases. This CDR3 contains 14 residues. V was cut by 6 bases and J by 5 bases, with 11 bases left in between. Germline CDR1 reads SNHLY; CDR2 reads FYNNEI. The CDR3 protein is CASSLDSRANVLTF. CDR3 in DNA: TGTGCCAGCAGCTTGGACAGCCGGGCCAACGTCCTGACTTTC.

This clonotype was picked up many times. The chain uses TRBV12-3 or TRBV12-4 and TRBJ2-7; 11 nucleotides match TRBD2. This CDR3 is built from 15 residues. V lost 3 bases and J lost 6; bases outside the gene matches: 7. The CDR3 loop is CASSFRTSGSGEQYF. CDR3 nucleotides: TGTGCCAGCAGTTTTCGGACTAGCGGGTCAGGCGAGCAGTACTTC.

The sample holds many counts of this clonotype. The rearrangement uses TRBV20-1 and TRBJ2-1; 10 nucleotides align to TRBD2. The V gene end was trimmed by 0 bases and the J gene end by 4 bases; junction bases not matched to a gene: 6. Germline loops: CDR1 DFQATT, CDR2 SNEGSKA (reference sequence). CDR3 size: 16 residues. This CDR3 is CSARDSLAGNYNEQFF. Here the CDR3 DNA reads TGCAGTGCTAGAGATTCACTAGCGGGGAATTACAATGAGCAGTTCTTC.